Listed below are T cell receptor beta chains from one sample, sequenced in a study of CD8+ T cells in alopecia areata. Measured with immunoSEQ multiplex PCR; TCRdb has only the in-frame clones, and not every one. The table shows 95,000 to 100,000 clones, with about three fifths occurring only once. The input for sequencing was CD8+ T cells sorted from blood, taken between weeks 55 and 65, from a patient treated with tofacitinib. These receptors were collected from a human donor with alopecia areata. CDR3s include the opening cysteine and the closing phenylalanine or tryptophan. A D gene is named only where the DNA matches it firmly. Clone size, where shown, is once, few, many, or a class for clones that have expanded.

size: few
V: TRBV11-2
J: TRBJ2-1
D: .
DNA: TGTGCCAGCAGCCCCCGCGAGTCCGATGAGCAGTTCTTC
CDR3: CASSPRESDEQFF

size: .
V: TRBV6-5
J: TRBJ2-7
D: TRBD1
DNA: TGTGCCAGCAGTTGGGACAGCTCCTACGAGCAGTACTTC
CDR3: CASSWDSSYEQYF

size: .
V: TRBV7-6
J: TRBJ1-6
D: TRBD1
DNA: TGTGCCAGCAGCTTATCGGGGACAGGGACCCCACCCCTCCACTTT
CDR3: CASSLSGTGTPPLHF

size: once
V: TRBV28
J: TRBJ1-6
D: .
DNA: TGTGCCAGCAGTCTCAGGGGCCCCCCATCACCCCTCCACTTT
CDR3: CASSLRGPPSPLHF

size: .
V: TRBV13
J: TRBJ1-1
D: TRBD1
DNA: TGTGCCAGCAGCTTAGAGTACTCGGGGACAGGGGCTGAAGCTTTCTTT
CDR3: CASSLEYSGTGAEAFF

size: .
V: TRBV7-9
J: TRBJ2-7
D: .
DNA: TGTGCCAGCAGCTTTATCATGGGGGCCTACGAGCAGTACTTC
CDR3: CASSFIMGAYEQYF

size: .
V: TRBV28
J: TRBJ2-7
D: .
DNA: TGTGCCAGCAGTTTACCCCAATCACAAACCTACGAGCAGTACTTC
CDR3: CASSLPQSQTYEQYF

size: .
V: TRBV13
J: TRBJ2-5
D: .
DNA: TGTGCCAGCAGCTTAGGCCGCCGAGGGACCCAGTACTTC
CDR3: CASSLGRRGTQYF

size: .
V: TRBV11-2
J: TRBJ2-7
D: .
DNA: TGTGCCAGCAGCTTGGTCAAGGTAACCTACGAGCAGTACTTC
CDR3: CASSLVKVTYEQYF

size: .
V: TRBV29-1
J: TRBJ1-2
D: .
DNA: TGCAGCGTGGAATATTTTAACTATGGCTACACCTTC
CDR3: CSVEYFNYGYTF

size: few
V: TRBV19
J: TRBJ1-6
D: .
DNA: TGTGCCAGTAGTATTAGGGGAACCTATAATTCACCCCTCCACTTT
CDR3: CASSIRGTYNSPLHF

size: few
V: TRBV4-1
J: TRBJ1-1
D: .
DNA: TGCGCCAGCAGCCAAGGGGGTCCTGAAGCTTTCTTT
CDR3: CASSQGGPEAFF

size: few
V: TRBV19
J: TRBJ2-1
D: .
DNA: TGTGCCAGTAGCCTACAGGGAAGTTCCTACAATGAGCAGTTCTTC
CDR3: CASSLQGSSYNEQFF

size: .
V: TRBV9
J: TRBJ1-2
D: .
DNA: TGTGCCAGCAGCCGACCGCTTCCCTATGGCTACACCTTC
CDR3: CASSRPLPYGYTF

size: .
V: TRBV5-6
J: TRBJ1-3
D: .
DNA: TGTGCCAGCGGAGGTGGGGAACCCTACGGCACCATATATTTT
CDR3: CASGGGEPYGTIYF

size: .
V: TRBV7-8
J: TRBJ1-1
D: .
DNA: TGTGCCAGCAGCTTAGGGGGCTTAGGCACTGAAGCTTTCTTT
CDR3: CASSLGGLGTEAFF

size: .
V: TRBV15
J: TRBJ2-5
D: TRBD2
DNA: TGTGCCACCAGCAGAGGCGGGGGGGCTCGAGAGACCCAGTACTTC
CDR3: CATSRGGGARETQYF

size: few
V: TRBV12-5
J: TRBJ2-1
D: .
DNA: TGTGCTAGTGGTCCACCGACACTACAGGGCATGGGTGAGCAGTTCTTC
CDR3: CASGPPTLQGMGEQFF

size: .
V: TRBV5-1
J: TRBJ1-1
D: .
DNA: TGCGCCAGCAGCTTGGCCCTCTCTGGGCCCGGGGCGGATGAAGCTTTCTTT
CDR3: CASSLALSGPGADEAFF

size: few
V: TRBV7-4
J: TRBJ1-1
D: .
DNA: TGTGCCAGCAGCGATGGACAGAAGAACACTGAAGCTTTCTTT
CDR3: CASSDGQKNTEAFF